The 15 T cell receptor beta chains below come from one sample, sequenced in a study of blood T cell repertoires in COVID-19. Method: immunoSEQ multiplex PCR; TCRdb's copy keeps in-frame clones and lacks some. The repertoire consists of 250,000 to 350,000 clones, with about nine tenths occurring once and the leading ten covering roughly 2.9%. The source material was PBMCs or T cells enriched from blood (not recorded which). Receptors originate from a woman aged 45-59 years who had been exposed to COVID-19.

This chain connects TRBV2 to TRBJ2-7, with TRBD2 matching over 11 bases. This CDR3 contains 15 residues. Germline values: CDR1 SNHLY, CDR2 FYNNEI. The ends lost 6 bases at V and 1 base at J; junction bases unmatched: 5. The CDR3 sequence: CASRELAGGSYEQYF. The CDR3 coding sequence is TGTGCCAGCAGAGAGCTAGCGGGGGGATCCTACGAGCAGTACTTC.

The chain carries TRBV15 and TRBJ2-4; possibly TRBD1 for D (5 bases). Trimming shortened V by 0 bases and J by 6 bases, and 15 bases separated the two germline ends. This CDR3 has 16 residues. Per germline, CDR1 LNHNV and CDR2 YYDKDF (reference sequence). CDR3 in DNA: TGTGCCACCAGCAGAGATTACCCCCCCCAGGGAAACATTCAGTACTTC. Translation: CATSRDYPPQGNIQYF.

This clone was observed a few times. The chain carries TRBV5-8 and TRBJ1-1; no reliable D call. The CDR3 spans 15 residues. The germline V gene encodes CDR1 SGHTS and CDR2 YDEGEE. Between the trimmed V and J ends, which lost 0 bases and 0 bases, there was a span of 9 bases. CDR3 sequence: CASSLGSGVNTEAFF. The CDR3 nucleotides read TGTGCCAGCAGCTTGGGGTCGGGAGTGAACACTGAAGCTTTCTTT.

This rearrangement joins TRBV9 to TRBJ1-1; 8 bases line up with TRBD1. CDR1 is SGDLS, CDR2 YYNGEE, per germline. With 3 bases clipped from V and 6 bases from J, the junction kept 4 bases outside the gene matches. There are 13 residues in the CDR3. CDR3 sequence (DNA): TGTGCCAGCAGCGGACAGGGGTTCCCTGAAGCTTTCTTT. This codes for CASSGQGFPEAFF.

In this sample, this clone turned up once. V gene TRBV6-5 combines with J gene TRBJ1-1; D is possibly TRBD1 (5 bases). Germline CDR1 and CDR2: MNHEY and SVGAGI. The CDR3 length is 13 residues. The V and J ends lost 2 bases and 7 bases respectively, with 11 bases between them. CDR3 protein: CASSYGGANEAFF. The CDR3 DNA reads as TGTGCCAGCAGTTACGGAGGGGCAAATGAAGCTTTCTTT.

This clone came up once. The CDR3 loop is CASWPTNTEAFF. Written as DNA, the CDR3 is TGTGCCAGCTGGCCAACGAACACTGAAGCTTTCTTT. The genes are TRBV6-5 and TRBJ1-1; D call uncertain. Germline V gene data show CDR1 as MNHEY and CDR2 as SVGAGI. CDR3 length: 12 amino acids. Between the trimmed V and J ends, which lost 8 bases and 1 base, there was a span of 8 bases.

This clone has only one observation. V and J are TRBV10-3 and TRBJ2-7, with D possibly TRBD1 on 5 matching bases. Germline loops: CDR1 ENHRY, CDR2 SYGVKD. The CDR3 extends over 14 amino acids. V dropped 4 bases and J dropped 0 bases, with 10 bases sitting between them. CDR3 bases: TGTGCCATCAGTGGAACGGACACCTCCTACGAGCAGTACTTC. Protein: CAISGTDTSYEQYF.

This chain connects TRBV7-9 to TRBJ1-2; possible D gene TRBD1, 6 bases. The V gene lost 4 bases and the J gene lost 7 bases, with 16 bases spanning the gap. Germline CDR1 SEHNR, CDR2 FQNEAQ (reference sequence). The CDR3 sequence is 14 residues long. CDR3 sequence reads: CASSSAGEVSGYTF. As DNA, the CDR3 is TGTGCCAGCAGCTCAGCAGGGGAGGTATCTGGCTACACCTTC.

The rearrangement uses TRBV5-1 and TRBJ2-1; perhaps TRBD2 as D (6 bases). The V end lost 0 bases, the J end lost 4 bases, and 14 bases lay between the germline ends. The CDR3 totals 16 residues. CDR1 is SGHRS, CDR2 YFSETQ, per germline. DNA of the CDR3: TGCGCCAGCAGCTTGGGGGTGACTAGGGCATACAATGAGCAGTTCTTC. This sequence encodes CASSLGVTRAYNEQFF.

The V and J genes are TRBV5-5 and TRBJ2-7, with 8 bases that match TRBD1. The CDR3 covers 15 residues. In germline, CDR1 is SGHKS, CDR2 YYEKEE (reference sequence). J was trimmed by 4 bases and V by 1 base; bases with no gene match: 7. The CDR3 DNA is TGTGCCAGCAGCTTGTCCCCCCAGGGGGCATACGAGCAGTACTTC. Its protein is CASSLSPQGAYEQYF.

This chain connects TRBV7-2 to TRBJ2-2; 11 bases line up with TRBD2. The CDR3 consists of 16 residues. With V trimmed by 5 bases and J by 3 bases, 5 bases remained unmatched. Germline V lookup: CDR1 SGHTA, CDR2 FQGNSA. CDR3 sequence: CASSPSSGGYTGELFF. As DNA, the CDR3 is TGTGCCAGCAGCCCCTCTAGCGGGGGGTACACCGGGGAGCTGTTTTTT.

V usage is TRBV23-1 and J usage is TRBJ1-2; 8 nucleotides agree with TRBD1. TRBV23-1 is an ORF; its function is uncertain. After removal of 7 bases from V and 4 bases from J, the junction contained 11 bases not matched to a gene. There are 15 residues in the CDR3. As DNA, the CDR3 is TGCGCCAGCATCGCCGGGACAGGTCTCCCCTATGGCTACACCTTC. This gives the protein CASIAGTGLPYGYTF.

V usage is TRBV18 and J usage is TRBJ2-2, with D maybe TRBD1 (6 bases). V lost 1 base, J lost 3 bases, and 12 bases lay in between. Germline CDR1 reads KGHSH; CDR2 reads LQKENI. There are 16 residues in the CDR3. As DNA, the CDR3 is TGTGCCAGCTCACCACTCTTAGGACAGCACACCGGGGAGCTGTTTTTT. It is translated as CASSPLLGQHTGELFF.

This chain joins TRBV29-1 and TRBJ1-5, with D unresolved. This CDR3 is 13 amino acids long. Between the trimmed V and J ends, which lost 3 bases and 6 bases, there was a span of 12 bases. Germline CDR1 is SQVTM and CDR2 is ANQGSEA. The CDR3 reads CSVEEVDGQPQHF. CDR3 bases: TGCAGCGTTGAGGAGGTGGACGGTCAGCCCCAGCATTTT.

The chain employs TRBV5-1 and TRBJ2-1, with unresolved D. This CDR3 spans 11 amino acids. Trimming removed 0 bases at V and 8 bases at J, with 3 bases between. The germline gives CDR1 SGHRS, CDR2 YFSETQ. This CDR3 is CASSLADEQFF. In DNA form, the CDR3 reads TGCGCCAGCAGCTTGGCGGATGAGCAGTTCTTC.